Sequencing of this TCR beta chain was carried out in a study of blood T cell repertoires in COVID-19. At the level of the study: The cDNA or gDNA used as material had been derived from T cells, B-cell-depleted T cells, or PBMCs.

In the authors' workflow: Estimates of nucleated cell counts were drawn from the amplification of reference gene primers. Libraries were prepared by immunoSEQ multiplex PCR; TCRdb keeps only in-frame clonotypes and omits some of them. That table supplies the V and J calls and clone size; D and trimming were determined from the DNA. The sample records 120,000 to 150,000 clones, roughly 79% being singletons. There are 13 residues in the CDR3. V lost 0 bases to trimming and J lost 3 bases, with 6 bases between them. Germline V gene lookup returns CDR1 MNHEY and CDR2 SVGAGI. Sequenced: peripheral blood. This clonotype was obtained from a human donor with acute or convalescent COVID-19. The donor label of this sample is uncertain. This chain joins TRBV6-5 and TRBJ2-7; a weak D match, TRBD1 (5 bases). The CDR3: CASSYSRGYEQYV. The CDR3 DNA reads TGTGCCAGCAGTTACTCAAGGGGCTACGAGCAGTACGTC.